This TCR beta chain was observed in a study of a mutant IDH1 vaccine in newly diagnosed glioma. At the level of the study: Vaccine dosing followed radiotherapy by 4-6 weeks, or accompanied temozolomide cycles.

Time point of the sample: week 35, safety follow-up. Each dose delivered 300 ug of mutant IDH1 20-mer peptide subcutaneously with imiquimod. For this clone: As yet, its antigen is unknown.

Libraries were prepared by immunoSEQ multiplex PCR; TCRdb keeps only in-frame clonotypes and omits some of them. The table includes 43,000 or so clones, approximately 92% detected once. Overall study results and limits: Detectable vaccine-induced immune responses arose in more than 85% of patients.

J was trimmed by 3 bases and V by 4 bases; bases with no gene match: 13. Per germline, CDR1 SGHRS and CDR2 YFSETQ. This CDR3 spans 16 amino acids. The J gene is TRBJ2-7, the V gene TRBV5-1; 7 bases match TRBD1. The specimen comprised PBMCs, sampled from a glioma patient whose treatment included an IDH1 peptide vaccine. The sequence was collected from a man between 50 and 59 years old with glioma. The CDR3 protein is CASSQSKTGKNYEQYF. As DNA, the CDR3 is TGCGCCAGCAGCCAATCCAAGACAGGGAAGAACTACGAGCAGTACTTC.